The clone carrying this T cell receptor beta chain has just a few counts. This record belongs to a study of blood T cell repertoires in COVID-19. Method: immunoSEQ multiplex PCR; TCRdb's copy keeps in-frame clones and lacks some. Here the sample spans under 350,000 clones, around nine tenths being singletons. The CDR3 covers 17 residues. The sequencing input was peripheral blood. This receptor was obtained from a man aged 35-49 years with acute or convalescent COVID-19. J is TRBJ1-5 and V is TRBV21-1. TRBV21-1 has pseudogene status. CDR3 sequence: CAVLKPGGGYSNQPQHF. The CDR3 bases are TGTGCCGTCCTTAAACCAGGTGGAGGGTATAGCAATCAGCCCCAGCATTTT.